This T cell receptor beta chain was identified during a study of read filtering for tumor transcriptome and immune sequencing. Study details: Revised staging placed eight or nine patients in R-ISS I, roughly 16 in II, 7 in III.

The sample holds many counts of this clonotype. V trimming: 1 base; J trimming: 7 bases; junction bases outside the gene matches: 10. Per the germline V gene, CDR1 is LGHDT and CDR2 is YNNKEL (reference sequence). This CDR3 spans 16 amino acids. From about 400 ng of RNA, a library with molecular barcoded alpha/delta and beta/gamma adaptors was made. TCRdb re-called the reads with MiXCR, one entry per CDR3 protein. The sample holds about 39,000 distinct CDR3 sequences, over 11% seen once. The receptor was derived from a donor over 35 with multiple myeloma. Sequences were obtained from a population of CD138-negative cells sorted from bone marrow. The chain uses TRBV3-1 and TRBJ2-1; 7 positions agree with TRBD2. The CDR3 DNA sequence: TGTGCCAGCAGCCAAGGTCCCAGCGGGACGGGAAATGAGCAGTTCTTC. It yields the protein CASSQGPSGTGNEQFF.